The entry that follows covers one T cell receptor beta chain sequence. Its specificity is unknown. Reverse transcribing all isolated RNA meant expressed TCRB transcripts were sequenced. Measured with immunoSEQ multiplex PCR; TCRdb has only the in-frame clones, and not every one. The sample contains a few hundred thousand clones, roughly 17% of which appear only once. This specimen comes from a study of beta chain features in type 1 diabetes. Study in general: The number of sorted cells examined across all samples was fewer than 110,000,000.

CDR1 is MNHNY and CDR2 is SVGAGI in the germline V gene (reference sequence). This CDR3 is 16 amino acids long. V shed 2 bases, J shed 0 bases, and the junction held 7 bases outside the gene matches. Findings of the study overall: Sequencing the cDNA could make cells with high TCR expression show up more than they should. All four CD4+ subsets of Type 1 diabetes patients contained TCRB CDR3s that were moderately but significantly shorter. No resolution was reached here on whether HLA type influences TCRB rearrangement.

This chain uses TRBV6-6 with TRBJ2-7; 7 bases line up with TRBD1. The source of this sequence is a man aged 30 to 39 with type 1 diabetes. The sequencing sample was made of naive CD4+ T cells from blood. The CDR3 spells CASSYGNRGVSYEQYF. The DNA for the CDR3 is TGTGCCAGCAGTTACGGAAACAGGGGAGTCTCCTACGAGCAGTACTTC.